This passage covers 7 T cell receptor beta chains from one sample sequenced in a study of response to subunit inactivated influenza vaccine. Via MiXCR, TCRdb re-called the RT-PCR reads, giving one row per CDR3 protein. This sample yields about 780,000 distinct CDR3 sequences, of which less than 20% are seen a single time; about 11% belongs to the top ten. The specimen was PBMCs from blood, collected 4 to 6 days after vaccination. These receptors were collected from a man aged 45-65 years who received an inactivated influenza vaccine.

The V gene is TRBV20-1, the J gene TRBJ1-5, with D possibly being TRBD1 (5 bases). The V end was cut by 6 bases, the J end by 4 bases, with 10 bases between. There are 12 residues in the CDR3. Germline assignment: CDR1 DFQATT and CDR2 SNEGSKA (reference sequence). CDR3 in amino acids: CSAWGGNQPQHF. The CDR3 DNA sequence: TGCAGTGCCTGGGGGGGGAATCAGCCCCAGCATTTT.

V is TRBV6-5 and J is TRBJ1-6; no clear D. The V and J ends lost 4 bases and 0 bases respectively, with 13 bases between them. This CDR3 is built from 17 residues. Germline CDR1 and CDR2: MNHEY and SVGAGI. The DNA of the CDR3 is TGTGCCAGCAGTTCATCCCTGGGGAGCTCCTATAATTCACCCCTCCACTTT. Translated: CASSSSLGSSYNSPLHF.

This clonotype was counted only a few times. In nucleotides, the CDR3 is TGTGCCAGCAGCTCGCCTGGGGGTACGCAGTATTTT. This gives the protein CASSSPGGTQYF. This chain uses TRBV5-6 with TRBJ2-3, with D perhaps given as TRBD1 or TRBD2 (5 bases each). This CDR3 region has 12 residues. V was trimmed by 3 bases and J by 8 bases, leaving 10 bases between them. In germline, CDR1 is SGHDT, CDR2 YYEEEE.

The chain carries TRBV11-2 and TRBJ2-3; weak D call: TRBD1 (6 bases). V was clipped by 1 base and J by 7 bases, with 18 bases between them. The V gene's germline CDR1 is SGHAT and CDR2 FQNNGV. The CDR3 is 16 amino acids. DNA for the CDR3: TGTGCCAGCAGCTTAGTTCCACAGGGCTTACGGAATACGCAGTATTTT. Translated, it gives CASSLVPQGLRNTQYF.

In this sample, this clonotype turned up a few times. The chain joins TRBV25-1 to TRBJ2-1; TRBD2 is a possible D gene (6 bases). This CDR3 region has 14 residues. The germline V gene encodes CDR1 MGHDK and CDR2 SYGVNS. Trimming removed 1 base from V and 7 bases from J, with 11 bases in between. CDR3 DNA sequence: TGTGCCAGCAGTGAATTTGCGGGAACTAATGAGCAGTTCTTC. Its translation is CASSEFAGTNEQFF.

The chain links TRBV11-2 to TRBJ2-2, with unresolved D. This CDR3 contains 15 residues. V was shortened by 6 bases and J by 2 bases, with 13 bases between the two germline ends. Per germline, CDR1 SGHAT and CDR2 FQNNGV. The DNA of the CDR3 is TGTGCCAGCAGGTCACCAGGCCGTAACACCGGGGAGCTGTTTTTT. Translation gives CASRSPGRNTGELFF.

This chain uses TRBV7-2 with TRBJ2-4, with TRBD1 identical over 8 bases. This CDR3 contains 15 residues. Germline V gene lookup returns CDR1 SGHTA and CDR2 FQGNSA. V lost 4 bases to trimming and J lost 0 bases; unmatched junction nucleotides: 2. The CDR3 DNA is TGTGCCAGCAGCTCGGGGACAGGAGCCAAAAACATTCAGTACTTC. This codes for CASSSGTGAKNIQYF.